This is a list of T cell receptor beta chains from one sample in a study of cytomegalovirus exposure and HLA in healthy donors. Repertoires were generated with immunoSEQ multiplex PCR, while TCRdb's copy carries only in-frame clones and drops some. The sample holds roughly 150,000 clones, around 80% seen once. The specimen was PBMCs. These receptors were obtained from a boy aged 2-9 years in good health and CMV-seronegative. Each CDR3 is given with its conserved first and last residue. A D gene is named only where the DNA matches it firmly. Size is omitted from some rows. Given values are once, few, many or a class for expanded clones.

J	size	D	V	DNA	CDR3
TRBJ2-1	few	.	TRBV5-1	TGCGCCAGCAAGAACCGATCAGGGGTCGGCTCCTACAATGAGCAGTTCTTC	CASKNRSGVGSYNEQFF
TRBJ1-1	.	.	TRBV7-2	TGTGCCAGCAGCTTAACGCGGATGAACACTGAAGCTTTCTTT	CASSLTRMNTEAFF
TRBJ2-7	.	.	TRBV27	TGTGCCAGCAGTTACCGTCAGAACTACGAGCAGTACTTC	CASSYRQNYEQYF
TRBJ1-2	few	.	TRBV4-1	TGCGCCAGCGGACAGACGAACTATGGCTACACCTTC	CASGQTNYGYTF
TRBJ1-1	.	.	TRBV25-1	TGTGCCAGCAGTGAATTATCAGGGGCCAGTACTGAAGCTTTCTTT	CASSELSGASTEAFF
TRBJ2-3	.	TRBD2	TRBV5-1	TGCGCCAGCAGCTCTCAACCGCTAGCGGGGGCCGGAGATACGCAGTATTTT	CASSSQPLAGAGDTQYF
TRBJ2-7	.	TRBD2	TRBV12-5	TGTGCTAGTGGTTTGAAACTAGCGGGAAGTTCCTACGAGCAGTACTTC	CASGLKLAGSSYEQYF
TRBJ2-2	.	.	TRBV7-9	TGTGCCAGCAGCCACGTCCCAGGGAACACCGGGGAGCTGTTTTTT	CASSHVPGNTGELFF
TRBJ2-7	.	TRBD2	TRBV18	TGTGCCAGCTCGCAAGCCGGGGCGGGAGGGAACGAGCAGTACTTC	CASSQAGAGGNEQYF
TRBJ1-5	.	TRBD1	TRBV6-6	TGTGCCAGCAGAGGGGGACAGGGGCGCATTAATCAGCCCCAGCATTTT	CASRGGQGRINQPQHF
TRBJ2-4	.	TRBD1	TRBV2	TGTACCAGCTCGGGACAGGGGAACATTCAGTACTTC	CTSSGQGNIQYF
TRBJ1-2	.	.	TRBV5-4	TGTGCCAGCAGCTTGGGGGGGGGAAATGGCTACACCTTC	CASSLGGGNGYTF
TRBJ1-1	.	TRBD1	TRBV6-4	TGTGCCAGCAGCTCTCACAGGGGAGCCGAAGCTTTCTTT	CASSSHRGAEAFF
TRBJ1-5	.	TRBD1	TRBV5-6	TGTGCCAGCAGCTCCGGGACAGGGGGCCTTCAGCCCCAGCATTTT	CASSSGTGGLQPQHF
TRBJ2-7	few	TRBD2	TRBV5-6	TGTGCCAGCAGCTGGGGGACTAGCGGGAAGGGCGAGCAGTACTTC	CASSWGTSGKGEQYF
TRBJ2-1	.	TRBD2	TRBV19	TGTGCCAGTAGTCCGGGGACTAGCGTCTACAATGAGCAGTTCTTC	CASSPGTSVYNEQFF
TRBJ1-5	.	.	TRBV28	TGTGCCAGCAGGACAGCGCGCCTCTGGGTGGGCAATCAGCCCCAGCATTTT	CASRTARLWVGNQPQHF
TRBJ1-6	.	.	TRBV19	TGTGCCAGTAGTATTTTTCATAGCGTCCGGGGAGATAATTCACCCCTCCACTTT	CASSIFHSVRGDNSPLHF
TRBJ1-1	.	.	TRBV30	TGTGCCGGACTCAGGGGATGGGCCACTGAAGCTTTCTTT	CAGLRGWATEAFF
TRBJ1-3	few	.	TRBV30	TGTGCCTGGAGTTTTATCAGGGCGAGCTCTGGAAACACCATATATTTT	CAWSFIRASSGNTIYF
TRBJ1-1	.	.	TRBV18	TGTGCCAGCTCCCCAATAATAACCGACAGACTGAACACTGAAGCTTTCTTT	CASSPIITDRLNTEAFF
TRBJ1-1	.	.	TRBV7-2	TGTGCCAGCAGCCCCTTAATGAACACTGAAGCTTTCTTT	CASSPLMNTEAFF
TRBJ2-5	.	TRBD2	TRBV9	TGTGCCAGCAGCGTAGGGAGCGGGGGTCCGGGAGAGACCCAGTACTTC	CASSVGSGGPGETQYF
TRBJ1-2	.	.	TRBV30	TGTGCCTGGAGTCACAGACAGTTTAATAACTATGGCTACACCTTC	CAWSHRQFNNYGYTF
TRBJ2-3	.	.	TRBV6-6	TGTGCCAGTAGTGGGGGGGCGAACCCCGGTACGCAGTATTTT	CASSGGANPGTQYF
TRBJ1-1	.	.	TRBV5-6	TGTGCCAGCAGCTTGGGAGCCATGAACACTGAAGCTTTCTTT	CASSLGAMNTEAFF
TRBJ1-1	.	TRBD1	TRBV27	TGTGCCAGCAGTTTAGTCCGGGACAGGAACACTGAAGCTTTCTTT	CASSLVRDRNTEAFF
TRBJ1-3	.	.	TRBV29-1	TGCAGCGTTGTTCAGGGACTCGCCTCTGGAAACACCATATATTTT	CSVVQGLASGNTIYF
TRBJ1-2	.	.	TRBV19	TGTGCCAGTACTAGCAGATCTAACTATGGCTACACCTTC	CASTSRSNYGYTF
TRBJ2-3	.	TRBD2	TRBV2	TGTGCCAGCAGTAATCGAGGGACTAGCGGGGATGGGGGCACAGATACGCAGTATTTT	CASSNRGTSGDGGTDTQYF
TRBJ2-1	.	TRBD2	TRBV29-1	TGCAGCGTTGGGTTGTCACTAGCGGGATACAATGAGCAGTTCTTC	CSVGLSLAGYNEQFF
TRBJ2-3	.	TRBD2	TRBV2	TGTGCCAGCAGGAGACTAGCGGGATACACAGATACGCAGTATTTT	CASRRLAGYTDTQYF
TRBJ2-3	.	.	TRBV12-5	TGTGCTAGTGGCCCCGGAAGAGGGAGGAGTACAGATACGCAGTATTTT	CASGPGRGRSTDTQYF
TRBJ2-5	once	TRBD2	TRBV4-2	TGTGCCAGCAGCCTTTTCGAGGCTAGCGGATCAAGAGAGGCCCAGTACTTC	CASSLFEASGSREAQYF
TRBJ2-7	.	TRBD2	TRBV10-3	TGTGCCATCAGTGCTCTCACTAGCGGAGTGTCCTACGAGCAGTACTTC	CAISALTSGVSYEQYF
TRBJ1-4	few	.	TRBV7-6	TGTGCCAGCAGCCCAAGTGGCCCCATGCTCCCAACTAATGAAAAACTGTTTTTT	CASSPSGPMLPTNEKLFF
TRBJ1-3	.	.	TRBV19	TGTGCCAGTTCGACAGGACCTGGAAACACCATATATTTT	CASSTGPGNTIYF
TRBJ1-5	.	.	TRBV19	TGTGCCAGTAGTAGGGCCAATCAGCCCCAGCATTTT	CASSRANQPQHF
TRBJ2-1	.	.	TRBV6-1	TGTGCCAGCAGCGTTGGGGCTCCGGGTGAGCAGTTCTTC	CASSVGAPGEQFF
TRBJ2-2	.	.	TRBV10-2	TGCGCCAGCAGGAGGGATGAGGAGCTGTTTTTT	CASRRDEELFF
TRBJ1-2	.	TRBD1	TRBV30	TGTGCCTGGAGCAGGAGTTTACAGGGGCAAAATGGCTACACCTTC	CAWSRSLQGQNGYTF
TRBJ1-5	.	.	TRBV14	TGTGCCAGCAGCCAAGGGGGGGTGGGTCAGCCCCAGCATTTT	CASSQGGVGQPQHF
TRBJ1-4	.	TRBD1	TRBV7-9	TGTGCCAGCAGCTCAACAGGGGCTTATGAAAAACTGTTTTTT	CASSSTGAYEKLFF
TRBJ1-2	few	.	TRBV27	TGTGCCAGCAGTTTATCGGGGGGGGGCGCGGATGGCTACACCTTC	CASSLSGGGADGYTF
TRBJ1-2	.	.	TRBV2	TGTGCCAGCAGTGTTAAAAGACAGTTCTATGGCTACACCTTC	CASSVKRQFYGYTF
TRBJ2-1	.	.	TRBV4-3	TGCGCCAGCAGCCAAGATCCACAGCTATTATACAATGAGCAGTTCTTC	CASSQDPQLLYNEQFF
TRBJ1-6	.	.	TRBV10-1	TGCGCCAGCAGTGAAGACACTAATTCACCCCTCCACTTT	CASSEDTNSPLHF
TRBJ2-1	.	TRBD1	TRBV11-3	TGTGCCAGCAGCCCCGGACAGGGCAATGAGCAGTTCTTC	CASSPGQGNEQFF
TRBJ2-5	.	TRBD2	TRBV27	TGTGCCAGCAGTTGGCGGGGGACCCAAGAGACCCAGTACTTC	CASSWRGTQETQYF
TRBJ1-1	few	.	TRBV2	TGTGCCAGCAGTGACAGGGTAGGGATCACTGAAGCTTTCTTT	CASSDRVGITEAFF
TRBJ2-7	.	.	TRBV30	TGTGCCTGGAGTTACGACAATACCTACGAGCAGTACTTC	CAWSYDNTYEQYF
TRBJ1-6	.	.	TRBV9	TGTGCCAGCAGCGTAGAAGGTACAGGCCCCTCACCCCTCCACTTT	CASSVEGTGPSPLHF
TRBJ1-1	.	TRBD1	TRBV19	TGTGCCAGTAGTACAGGGGGCGCGAACACTGAAGCTTTCTTT	CASSTGGANTEAFF
TRBJ2-3	.	.	TRBV29-1	TGCAGCGTCCGTGCAGGGGAGTTAGCGACCACAGATACGCAGTATTTT	CSVRAGELATTDTQYF
TRBJ2-1	.	.	TRBV27	TGTGCCAGCAGTGCAAGCCGGGACAACCCCTACAATGAGCAGTTCTTC	CASSASRDNPYNEQFF
TRBJ2-1	once	TRBD1	TRBV25-1	TGTGCCAGCACCGAAGACAGGGGCTCCTACAATGAGCAGTTCTTC	CASTEDRGSYNEQFF
TRBJ2-4	.	.	TRBV27	TGTGCCAGCAGTATGGGGGGACCAAACATTCAGTACTTC	CASSMGGPNIQYF
TRBJ1-1	once	.	TRBV29-1	TGCAGCGTTCGCCCCGGCACTGAAGCTTTCTTT	CSVRPGTEAFF
TRBJ2-7	.	TRBD2	TRBV2	TGTGCCAGCAGTGAGCCGGGACTAGCGCCTTACGAGCAGTACTTC	CASSEPGLAPYEQYF
TRBJ1-1	.	TRBD1	TRBV7-9	TGTGCCAGCAGCCCGACACGGACAGGAGCAAGCACTGAAGCTTTCTTT	CASSPTRTGASTEAFF